This T cell receptor (beta chain) was recovered during a study of cytomegalovirus exposure and HLA in healthy donors. Study-wide findings and caveats: Solely CMV serostatus was available to characterize immune exposure.

Note on this clone: The antigen is unknown.

Use of 60 Vbeta and 13 Jbeta primers characterized the PCR. The repertoire was sequenced with immunoSEQ multiplex PCR; TCRdb's copy has only in-frame clones and lacks some. Here the sample spans roughly 200,000 clones, approximately 79% being singletons. CDR1 and CDR2 (germline): MDHEN, SYDVKM. After removal of 1 base from V and 5 bases from J, the junction contained 14 bases not matched to a gene. The CDR3 consists of 19 residues. This sequence originates from a woman in her thirties or forties in good health and CMV-seronegative. The sample comprised PBMCs. This chain joins TRBV28 and TRBJ2-2, with 9 nucleotides matching TRBD2. CDR3 bases: TGTGCCAGCAGTTTATCCGACCCCATTAGCGGGAGAGGTACCGGGGAGCTGTTTTTT. Amino acids: CASSLSDPISGRGTGELFF. The whole variable domain, remainder taken from reference TRBV28 and TRBJ2-2, is DVKVTQSSRYLVKRTGEKVFLECVQDMDHENMFWYRQDPGLGLRLIYFSYDVKMKEKGDIPEGYSVSREKKERFSLILESASTNQTSMYLCASSLSDPISGRGTGELFFGEGSRLTVL.